The source of this T cell receptor beta chain is a study of B cell selection in AIRE deficiency. Conventional CD4 T cells were sorted as CD4+CD127+ cells. Profiled with immunoSEQ multiplex PCR; TCRdb holds only in-frame clones, not every one. The sample has 20,000 to 25,000 clones, approximately 96% seen once. V shed 4 bases and J 5 bases; nucleotides not matched to a gene: 9. The CDR3 totals 15 residues. CDR1 is SGHTA, CDR2 FQGTGA, per germline. Overall study findings and caveats: TCRbeta-only data showed 30% to 40% of shared healthy Treg sequences in healthy Tconv.

This clone was observed once. As yet, its antigen is unknown. This sequence was found in a human donor with AIRE deficiency. The chain combines TRBV7-3 with TRBJ2-7; 9 bases agree with TRBD2. Sequenced: conventional CD4+ T cells sorted from PBMCs. Here the CDR3 DNA reads TGTGCCAGCAGCTACGGACTAGCGAGACCTCACGAGCAGTACTTC. Translation gives CASSYGLARPHEQYF. The whole variable domain, remainder taken from reference TRBV7-3 and TRBJ2-7, is GAGVSQTPSNKVTEKGKYVELRCDPISGHTALYWYRQSLGQGPEFLIYFQGTGAADDSGLPNDRFFAVRPEGSVSTLKIQRTERGDSAVYLCASSYGLARPHEQYFGPGTRLTVT.